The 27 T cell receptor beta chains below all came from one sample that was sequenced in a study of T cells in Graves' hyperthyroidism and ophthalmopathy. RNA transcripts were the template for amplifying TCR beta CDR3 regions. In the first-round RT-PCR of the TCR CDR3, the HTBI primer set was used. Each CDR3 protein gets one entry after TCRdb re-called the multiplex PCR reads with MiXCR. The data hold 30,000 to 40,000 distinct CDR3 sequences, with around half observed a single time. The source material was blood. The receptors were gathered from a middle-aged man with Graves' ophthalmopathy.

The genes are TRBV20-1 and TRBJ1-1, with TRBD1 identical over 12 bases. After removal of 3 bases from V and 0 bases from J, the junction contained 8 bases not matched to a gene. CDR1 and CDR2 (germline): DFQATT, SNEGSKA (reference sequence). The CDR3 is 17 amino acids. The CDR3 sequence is CSARPGTGGWVNTEAFF. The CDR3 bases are TGCAGTGCTAGGCCCGGGACAGGGGGCTGGGTGAACACTGAAGCTTTCTTT.

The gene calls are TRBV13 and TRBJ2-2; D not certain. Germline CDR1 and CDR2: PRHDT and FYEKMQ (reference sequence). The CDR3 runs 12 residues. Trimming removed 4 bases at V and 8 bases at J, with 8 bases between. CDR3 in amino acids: CASSSTTGELFF. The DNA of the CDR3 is TGTGCCAGCAGCTCGACCACGGGGGAGCTGTTTTTT.

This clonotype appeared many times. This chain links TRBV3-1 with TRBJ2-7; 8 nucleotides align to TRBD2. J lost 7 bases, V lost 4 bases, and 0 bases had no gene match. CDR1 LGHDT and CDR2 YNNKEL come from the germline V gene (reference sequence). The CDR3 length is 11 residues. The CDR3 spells CASSLAGEQYF. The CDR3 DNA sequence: TGTGCCAGCAGCCTAGCGGGGGAGCAGTACTTC.

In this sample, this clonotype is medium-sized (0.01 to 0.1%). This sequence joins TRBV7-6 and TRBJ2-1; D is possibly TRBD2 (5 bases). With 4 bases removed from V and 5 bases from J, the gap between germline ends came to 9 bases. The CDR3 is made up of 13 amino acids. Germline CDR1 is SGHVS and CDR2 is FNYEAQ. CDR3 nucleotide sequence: TGTGCCAGCAGCTCGCCTAGCAACAATGAGCAGTTCTTC. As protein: CASSSPSNNEQFF.

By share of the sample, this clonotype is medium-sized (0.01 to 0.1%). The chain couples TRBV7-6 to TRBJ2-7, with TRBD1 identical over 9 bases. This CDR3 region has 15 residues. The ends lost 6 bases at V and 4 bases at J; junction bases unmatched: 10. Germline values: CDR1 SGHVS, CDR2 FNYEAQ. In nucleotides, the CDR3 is TGTGCCAGCAGTTTCTCCGGGACAGGGAAATACGAGCAGTACTTC. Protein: CASSFSGTGKYEQYF.

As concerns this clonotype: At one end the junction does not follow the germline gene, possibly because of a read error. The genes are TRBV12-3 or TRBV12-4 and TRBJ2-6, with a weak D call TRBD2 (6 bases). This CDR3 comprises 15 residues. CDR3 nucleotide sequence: TGCGCCGGCAGTTTATCGGGGGCTGGGGCCAACGTCCTGACTTTC. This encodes CAGSLSGAGANVLTF.

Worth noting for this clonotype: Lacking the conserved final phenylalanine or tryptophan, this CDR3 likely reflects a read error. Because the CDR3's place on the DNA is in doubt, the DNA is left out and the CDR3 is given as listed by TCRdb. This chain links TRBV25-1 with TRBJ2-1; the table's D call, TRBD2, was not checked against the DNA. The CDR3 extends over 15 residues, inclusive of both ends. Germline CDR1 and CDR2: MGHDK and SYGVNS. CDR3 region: CASSMMRGDNNERFS.

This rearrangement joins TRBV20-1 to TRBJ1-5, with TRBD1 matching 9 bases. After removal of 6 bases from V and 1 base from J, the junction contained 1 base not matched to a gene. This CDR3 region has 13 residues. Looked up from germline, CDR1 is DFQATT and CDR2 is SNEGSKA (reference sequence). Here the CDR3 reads CSAGTGSNQPQHF. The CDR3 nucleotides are TGCAGTGCAGGGACAGGGAGCAATCAGCCCCAGCATTTT.

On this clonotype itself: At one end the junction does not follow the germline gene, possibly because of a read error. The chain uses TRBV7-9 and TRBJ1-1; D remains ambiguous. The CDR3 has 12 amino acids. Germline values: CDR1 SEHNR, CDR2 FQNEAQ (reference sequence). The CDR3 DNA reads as TGTGCCAGCAGCTTATCGGAATCTGAGGCTCTCTTT. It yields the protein CASSLSESEALF.

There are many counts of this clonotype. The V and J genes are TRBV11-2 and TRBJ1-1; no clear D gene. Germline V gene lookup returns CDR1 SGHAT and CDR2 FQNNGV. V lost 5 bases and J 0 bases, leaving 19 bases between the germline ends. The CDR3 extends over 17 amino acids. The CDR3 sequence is CASSPERHFFMNTEAFF. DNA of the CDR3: TGTGCCAGCAGCCCAGAAAGACACTTCTTCATGAACACTGAAGCTTTCTTT.

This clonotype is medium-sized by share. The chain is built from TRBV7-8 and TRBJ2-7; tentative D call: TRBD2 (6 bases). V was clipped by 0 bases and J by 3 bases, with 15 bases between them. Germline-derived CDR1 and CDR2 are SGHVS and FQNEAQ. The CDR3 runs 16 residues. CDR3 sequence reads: CASSLATAGAIYEQYF. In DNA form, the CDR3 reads TGTGCCAGCAGCTTAGCTACAGCGGGCGCAATCTACGAGCAGTACTTC.

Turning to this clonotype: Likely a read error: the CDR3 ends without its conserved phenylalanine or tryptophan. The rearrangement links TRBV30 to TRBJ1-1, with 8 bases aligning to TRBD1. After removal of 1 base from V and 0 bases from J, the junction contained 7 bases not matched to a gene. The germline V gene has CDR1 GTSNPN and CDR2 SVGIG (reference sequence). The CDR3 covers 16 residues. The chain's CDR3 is CAWSALRGQVNTEAFL. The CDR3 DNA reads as TGTGCCTGGAGTGCCCTGAGGGGACAGGTGAACACTGAAGCTTTCCTT.

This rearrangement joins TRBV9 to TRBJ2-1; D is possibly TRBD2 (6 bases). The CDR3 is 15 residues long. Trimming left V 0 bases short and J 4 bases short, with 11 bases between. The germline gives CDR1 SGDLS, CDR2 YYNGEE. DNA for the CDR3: TGTGCCAGCAGCGTAGAATACGGGAGTTACAATGAGCAGTTCTTC. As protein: CASSVEYGSYNEQFF.

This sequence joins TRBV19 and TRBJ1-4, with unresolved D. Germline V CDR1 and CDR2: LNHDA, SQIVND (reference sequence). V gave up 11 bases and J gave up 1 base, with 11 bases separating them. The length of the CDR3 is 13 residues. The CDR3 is CAPRGGTNEKLFF. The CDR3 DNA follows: TGTGCCCCCCGTGGCGGAACTAATGAAAAACTGTTTTTT.

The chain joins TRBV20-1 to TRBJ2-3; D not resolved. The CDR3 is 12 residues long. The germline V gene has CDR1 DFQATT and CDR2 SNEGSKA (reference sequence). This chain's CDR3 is CGITTGADTQYF. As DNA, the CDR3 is TGCGGAATTACCACCGGCGCAGATACGCAGTATTTT.

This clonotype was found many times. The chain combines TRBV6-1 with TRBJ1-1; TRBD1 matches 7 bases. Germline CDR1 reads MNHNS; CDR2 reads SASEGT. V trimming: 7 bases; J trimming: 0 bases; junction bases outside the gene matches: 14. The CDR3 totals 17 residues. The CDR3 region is CASKPGQSLLMNTEAFF. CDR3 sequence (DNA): TGTGCCAGCAAACCGGGACAGAGCTTACTGATGAACACTGAAGCTTTCTTT.

CDR3 residues: CASSWFGNEQYF. CDR3 sequence (DNA): TGTGCCAGCAGTTGGTTTGGGAACGAGCAGTACTTC. The chain employs TRBV5-6 and TRBJ2-7; D gene ambiguous. CDR3 length: 12 amino acids. V gave up 5 bases and J gave up 5 bases, with 11 bases separating them. CDR1 SGHDT and CDR2 YYEEEE come from the germline V gene.

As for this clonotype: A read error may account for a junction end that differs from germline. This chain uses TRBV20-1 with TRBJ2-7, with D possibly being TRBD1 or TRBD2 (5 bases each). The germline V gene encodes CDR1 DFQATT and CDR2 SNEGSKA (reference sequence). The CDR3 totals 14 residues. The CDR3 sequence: CSAPMTGGSYKQYF. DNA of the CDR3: TGCAGTGCGCCCATGACTGGGGGATCCTACAAGCAGTACTTC.

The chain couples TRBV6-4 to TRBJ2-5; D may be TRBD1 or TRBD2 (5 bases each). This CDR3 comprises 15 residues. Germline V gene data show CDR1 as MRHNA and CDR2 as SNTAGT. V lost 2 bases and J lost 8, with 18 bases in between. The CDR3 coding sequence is TGTGCCAGCAGTGACCGGGGACCTGGGGGTCTAACCCAGTACTTC. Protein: CASSDRGPGGLTQYF.

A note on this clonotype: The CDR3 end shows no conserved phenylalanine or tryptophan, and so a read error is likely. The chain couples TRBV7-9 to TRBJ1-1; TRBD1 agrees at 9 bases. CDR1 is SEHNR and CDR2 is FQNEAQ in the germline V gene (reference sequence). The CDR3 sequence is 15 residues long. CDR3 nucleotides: TGTACCAGCAGCTTGGACCGGGACAGGGTCACTGAAGCTTTCTAT. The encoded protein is CTSSLDRDRVTEAFY.

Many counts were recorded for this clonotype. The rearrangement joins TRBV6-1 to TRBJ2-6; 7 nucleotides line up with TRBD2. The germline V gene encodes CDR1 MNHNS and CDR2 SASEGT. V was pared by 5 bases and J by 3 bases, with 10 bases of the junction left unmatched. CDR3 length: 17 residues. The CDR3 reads CASSLNLWGGGANVLTF. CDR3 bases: TGTGCCAGCAGTCTAAATCTCTGGGGGGGTGGGGCCAACGTCCTGACTTTC.

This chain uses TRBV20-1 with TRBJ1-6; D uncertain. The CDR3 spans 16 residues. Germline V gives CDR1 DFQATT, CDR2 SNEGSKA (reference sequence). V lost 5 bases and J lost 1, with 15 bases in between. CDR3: CSAPRRGASYNSPLHF. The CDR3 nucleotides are TGCAGTGCTCCTCGACGGGGAGCATCCTATAATTCACCCCTCCACTTT.

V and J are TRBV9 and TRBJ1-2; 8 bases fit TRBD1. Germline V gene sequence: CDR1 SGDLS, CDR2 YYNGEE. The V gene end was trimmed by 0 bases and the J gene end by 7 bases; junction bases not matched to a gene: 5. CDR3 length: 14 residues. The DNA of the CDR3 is TGTGCCAGCAGCGTAGGACAGGGGCCAGGTGGCTACACCTTC. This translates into CASSVGQGPGGYTF.

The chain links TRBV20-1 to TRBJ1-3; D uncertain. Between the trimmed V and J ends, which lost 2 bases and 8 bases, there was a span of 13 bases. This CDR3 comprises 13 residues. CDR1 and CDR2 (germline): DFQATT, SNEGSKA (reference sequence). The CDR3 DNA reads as TGCAGTGCTAGAACTTTAGGCGGCTACACCATATATTTT. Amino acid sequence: CSARTLGGYTIYF.

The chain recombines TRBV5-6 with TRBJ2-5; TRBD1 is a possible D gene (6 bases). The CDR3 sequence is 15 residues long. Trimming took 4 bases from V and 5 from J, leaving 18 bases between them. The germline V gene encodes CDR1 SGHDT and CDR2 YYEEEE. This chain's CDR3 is CASSARGSVVETQYF. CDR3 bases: TGTGCCAGCAGCGCCAGGGGTAGCGTCGTGGAGACCCAGTACTTC.

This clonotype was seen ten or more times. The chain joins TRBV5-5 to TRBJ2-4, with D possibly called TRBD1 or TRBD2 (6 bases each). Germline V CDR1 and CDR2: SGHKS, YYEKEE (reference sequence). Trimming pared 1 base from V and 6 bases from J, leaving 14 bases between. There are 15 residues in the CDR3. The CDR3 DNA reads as TGTGCCAGCAGCTTGCGGGGGCTAGGCTTAAACATTCAGTACTTC. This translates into CASSLRGLGLNIQYF. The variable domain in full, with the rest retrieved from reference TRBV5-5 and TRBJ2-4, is DAGVTQSPTHLIKTRGQQVTLRCSPISGHKSVSWYQQVLGQGPQFIFQYYEKEERGRGNFPDRFSARQFPNYSSELNVNALLLGDSALYLCASSLRGLGLNIQYFGAGTRLSVL.

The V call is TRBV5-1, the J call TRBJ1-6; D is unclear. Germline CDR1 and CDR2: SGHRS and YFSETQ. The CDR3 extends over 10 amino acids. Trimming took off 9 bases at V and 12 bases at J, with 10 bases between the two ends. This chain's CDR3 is CANTPGPLHF. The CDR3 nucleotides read TGCGCCAACACACCGGGACCCCTCCACTTT.